This T cell receptor beta chain was observed in a study of spatial heterogeneity in lung cancer. This CDR3 is 12 amino acids long. Germline V gene lookup returns CDR1 ENHRY and CDR2 SYGVKD. Trimming took 2 bases from V and 3 from J, leaving 4 bases between them. TCRdb reprocessed the 5' RACE reads with MiXCR, giving one entry per CDR3 protein. Seen here are 1,500 to 2,000 distinct CDR3 sequences, about 4.6% observed once, and the top ten hold roughly 28%. In its sample, this clonotype ranks as medium-sized. Its specificity is not known. Time point meaning: sample taken at primary tumor resection. General study findings and limits: Within tumors, counts of expanded alpha and beta TCRs tracked tumor mutation counts.

Sample: lung tumor tissue, taken at surgery. The TCR originated in a male donor with early-stage non-small cell lung cancer. The rearrangement uses TRBV10-3 and TRBJ2-5; unclear D gene. The CDR3 sequence: CAISEREETQYF. In DNA form, the CDR3 reads TGTGCCATCAGTGAGAGGGAAGAGACCCAGTACTTC.